This TCR beta chain is drawn from a study of cytomegalovirus exposure and HLA in healthy donors. General study points: Among the CMV-associated chains, three were confirmed in vitro as specific for CMV antigens. Among TCR beta chains, those listed as cytomegalovirus-associated numbered roughly 150. In a later analysis, donors in an Asian-associated ancestry cluster reportedly had fewer N-insertions in productive TCRs than the cohort mean.

Worth noting for this clone: Its cognate antigen is unknown.

A multiplex PCR was run with 60 Vbeta primers and 13 Jbeta primers. Only in-frame clones appear in the TCRdb table, and some are missing; sequencing was by immunoSEQ multiplex PCR. The sample contains approximately 200,000 clones, 85% of which appear only once. Germline assignment: CDR1 SQVTM and CDR2 ANQGSEA. This CDR3 spans 13 amino acids. Trimming shortened V by 2 bases and J by 6 bases, and 14 bases separated the two germline ends. The sequenced sample consisted of PBMCs. The chain has TRBV29-1 and TRBJ2-7; D is undetermined. The clonotype was recovered from a human donor in good health. This chain's CDR3 is CSVETSGSIEQYF. DNA of the CDR3: TGCAGCGTTGAAACCTCTGGCTCGATCGAGCAGTACTTC.